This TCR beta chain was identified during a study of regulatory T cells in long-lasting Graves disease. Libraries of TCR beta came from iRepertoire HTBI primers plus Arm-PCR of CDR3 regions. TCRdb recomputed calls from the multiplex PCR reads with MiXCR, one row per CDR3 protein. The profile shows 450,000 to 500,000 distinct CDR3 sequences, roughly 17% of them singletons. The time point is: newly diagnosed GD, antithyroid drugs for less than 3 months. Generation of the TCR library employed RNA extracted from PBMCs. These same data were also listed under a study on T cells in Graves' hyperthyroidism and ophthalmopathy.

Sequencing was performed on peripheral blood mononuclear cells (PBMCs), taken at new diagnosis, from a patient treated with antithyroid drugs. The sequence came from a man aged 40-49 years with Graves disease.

As DNA, the CDR3 is TGTGCCAGCAGTCTCCATCTGGGACTAGCGGGAGATTTCTACAATGAGCAGTTCTTC. Its translation is CASSLHLGLAGDFYNEQFF. The chain recombines TRBV28 with TRBJ2-1, with 14 bases matching TRBD2. Germline V lookup: CDR1 MDHEN, CDR2 SYDVKM. The junction had 12 bases not matched to a gene; V was cut back by 5 bases and J by 3 bases. The CDR3 has 19 residues. The entire variable domain, with the rest obtained from reference TRBV28 and TRBJ2-1, is as follows: DVKVTQSSRYLVKRTGEKVFLECVQDMDHENMFWYRQDPGLGLRLIYFSYDVKMKEKGDIPEGYSVSREKKERFSLILESASTNQTSMYLCASSLHLGLAGDFYNEQFFGPGTRLTVL.